This TCR beta chain was documented in a study of CXCR3-negative and CXCR3-positive naive CD8 T cells. As to this clonotype: What it binds is not known.

Sorts that each held 300,000 cells were run in triplicate for every CD8+ T cell subset. 5' RACE that incorporated UMI labels was used to prepare the TRB cDNA libraries. No DNA is given; TCRdb re-called the 5' RACE reads and lists each CDR3 protein once. In total, the table holds 49,000 or so distinct CDR3 sequences. Study-wide findings and caveats: Comparison of naive cells showed more hydrophobic TRB CDR3s in CXCR3-positive than in CXCR3-negative naive cells. Researchers report CXCR3 expression partially decreased after cryopreservation, with fresh PBMCs used in most assays. Naive cells used TRBV-TRBJ genes in much the same way whether CXCR3-negative or CXCR3-positive; memory cells did not. In both naive subsets diversity was comparably high, whereas memory CD8+ cells showed much lower diversity.

This CDR3 has 15 amino acids. Germline CDR1 SGHKS, CDR2 YYEKEE (reference sequence). The sequence derives from a human donor in good health. Some clones in this sample may be carry-over from other donors' samples. Specimen: naive CXCR3+ CD8+ T cells from blood. Subset of the sample: CD45RO-CCR7+CD27+CD95- naive CD8+ T cells expressing CXCR3 (TNR3+). The chain employs TRBV5-5 and TRBJ2-1; the TRBD2 assignment by TCRdb is unverifiable without DNA. This chain's CDR3 is CASSYSGGGYNEQFF.